This passage covers 27 T cell receptor beta chains from one sample sequenced in a study of shared clonotypes between healthy human individuals. TCRdb keeps only in-frame clones here, not all; method: immunoSEQ multiplex PCR. The sample holds hundreds of thousands of clones; around 78% are singletons and the top ten take around 2%. Specimen: memory CD4+ T cells sorted from blood. Described subset: CD45RA-negative fraction. The receptors were sampled from a young woman in good health.

About this clone: Within the sample, other DNA sequences also encode this same CDR3. This chain connects TRBV30 to TRBJ2-3; D gene uncertain. The CDR3 contains 11 residues. The germline CDR1 and CDR2 sequences are GTSNPN and SVGIG (reference sequence). Between the trimmed V and J ends, which lost 0 bases and 4 bases, there was a span of 2 bases. CDR3 nucleotides: TGTGCCTGGAGTGTATCAGATACGCAGTATTTT. Translating gives CAWSVSDTQYF.

This chain joins TRBV7-9 and TRBJ1-3, with 9 bases that match TRBD1. The CDR3 extends over 18 amino acids. From germline, CDR1 is SEHNR and CDR2 FQNEAQ (reference sequence). V lost 6 bases to trimming and J lost 0 bases; unmatched junction nucleotides: 12. The CDR3 loop reads CASSFPGQGIFSGNTIYF. CDR3 sequence (DNA): TGTGCCAGCAGTTTTCCGGGACAGGGCATTTTCTCTGGAAACACCATATATTTT.

This chain uses TRBV27 with TRBJ2-2; D gene uncertain. The CDR3 covers 16 residues. The ends were cut back, 1 base at V and 0 bases at J, with 9 bases in the middle. CDR1 and CDR2 from the germline V gene are MNHEY and SMNVEV (reference sequence). CDR3 region: CASSLFAGANTGELFF. The CDR3 nucleotides read TGTGCCAGCAGTTTATTTGCTGGAGCGAACACCGGGGAGCTGTTTTTT.

The CDR3: CASIFQGGEGYTF. CDR3 coding DNA: TGTGCCAGCATCTTTCAGGGCGGGGAAGGCTACACCTTC. The chain couples TRBV28 to TRBJ1-2, with a tentative D call TRBD1 (5 bases). V was pared by 7 bases and J by 8 bases, with 17 bases between. Germline CDR1 and CDR2: MDHEN and SYDVKM. The CDR3 runs 13 residues.

This sequence joins TRBV28 and TRBJ2-7; 11 nucleotides match TRBD2. CDR1 and CDR2 from the germline V gene are MDHEN and SYDVKM. The CDR3 consists of 14 residues. Unmatched junction bases numbered 3, after V lost 6 bases and J lost 2 bases. CDR3 DNA: TGTGCCAGCAGAAGACTAGCGGGAACCTACGAGCAGTACTTC. Residues: CASRRLAGTYEQYF.

The rearrangement links TRBV7-8 to TRBJ2-7; weak D call: TRBD1 (5 bases). V lost 2 bases to trimming and J lost 5 bases, with 7 bases between them. The CDR3 is 12 residues long. CDR1 and CDR2 (germline): SGHVS, FQNEAQ. DNA for the CDR3: TGTGCCAGCAGCTTAAGGGGCCACGAGCAGTACTTC. This encodes CASSLRGHEQYF.

The chain links TRBV11-2 to TRBJ1-3; D is ambiguous. V was clipped by 2 bases and J by 6 bases, with 2 bases between them. Germline V gene data show CDR1 as SGHAT and CDR2 as FQNNGV. CDR3 size: 11 residues. This CDR3 reads CASSLTNTIYF. CDR3 DNA: TGTGCCAGCAGCTTAACAAACACCATATATTTT.

The gene calls are TRBV18 and TRBJ1-1; 9 bases fit TRBD1. V shed 1 base, J shed 3 bases, and the junction held 0 bases outside the gene matches. This CDR3 region has 14 residues. Germline loops: CDR1 KGHSH, CDR2 LQKENI. The CDR3 protein is CASSPRQGDTEAFF. The CDR3 nucleotides are TGTGCCAGCTCACCACGACAGGGGGACACTGAAGCTTTCTTT.

The chain is built from TRBV28 and TRBJ1-5, with 7 bases matching TRBD1. Germline CDR1 MDHEN, CDR2 SYDVKM. The CDR3 has 14 residues. V shed 7 bases, J shed 4 bases, and the junction held 7 bases outside the gene matches. CDR3 DNA: TGTGCCAGCAACCGGGACAGTTCGAATCAGCCCCAGCATTTT. Translation: CASNRDSSNQPQHF.

The chain joins TRBV11-2 to TRBJ2-5; TRBD1 aligns across 11 bases. Germline trimming cut 3 bases from V and 5 bases from J; bases unmatched to any gene: 2. CDR3 length: 14 amino acids. Germline loops: CDR1 SGHAT, CDR2 FQNNGV. CDR3 protein: CASSFGTGGETQYF. DNA for the CDR3: TGTGCCAGCAGCTTCGGGACAGGGGGTGAGACCCAGTACTTC. Using reference TRBV11-2 and TRBJ2-5 for the parts outside the CDR3, the full variable domain is EAGVAQSPRYKIIEKRQSVAFWCNPISGHATLYWYQQILGQGPKLLIQFQNNGVVDDSQLPKDRFSAERLKGVDSTLKIQPAKLEDSAVYLCASSFGTGGETQYFGPGTRLLVL.

The chain couples TRBV28 to TRBJ2-7; D is possibly TRBD1 or TRBD2 (6 bases each). Trimming took 3 bases from V and 6 from J, leaving 21 bases between them. In germline, CDR1 is MDHEN, CDR2 SYDVKM. The CDR3 is 16 residues long. The CDR3 sequence is CASSFSWRYPGAEQYF. The DNA of the CDR3 is TGTGCCAGCAGTTTCAGCTGGCGTTATCCGGGGGCCGAGCAGTACTTC.

Points on this clone: Other DNA sequences in this specimen translate into the identical CDR3. The rearrangement links TRBV19 to TRBJ2-3; D is unresolved. V was trimmed by 6 bases and J by 0 bases, leaving 7 bases between them. This CDR3 has 13 amino acids. Germline lookup yields CDR1 LNHDA and CDR2 SQIVND (reference sequence). The CDR3 reads CASRKKSTDTQYF. The CDR3 DNA is TGTGCCAGTAGAAAGAAGAGCACAGATACGCAGTATTTT.

V and J are TRBV4-1 and TRBJ2-7, with D perhaps being TRBD1 or TRBD2 (5 bases each). Trimming removed 1 base from V and 2 bases from J, with 12 bases in between. Germline assignment: CDR1 MGHRA and CDR2 YSYEKL. The CDR3 contains 15 residues. The CDR3 sequence is CASSQVGIGAYEQYF. The CDR3 region has the DNA TGCGCCAGCAGCCAAGTCGGGATAGGGGCCTACGAGCAGTACTTC.

The genes are TRBV9 and TRBJ1-5; D call uncertain. V was shortened by 1 base and J by 3 bases, with 11 bases between the two germline ends. CDR3 length equals 15 residues. Germline CDR1 is SGDLS and CDR2 is YYNGEE. CDR3 residues: CASSVSPGSNQPQHF. The CDR3 DNA follows: TGTGCCAGCAGCGTATCGCCTGGTTCCAATCAGCCCCAGCATTTT.

The rearrangement uses TRBV5-1 and TRBJ2-3; TRBD2 matches 11 bases. Losses at the gene ends were 0 bases for V and 5 bases for J; bases not matched to a gene: 5. This CDR3 contains 16 residues. The germline gives CDR1 SGHRS, CDR2 YFSETQ. CDR3 region: CASSLGFGTSGDTQYF. The DNA of the CDR3 is TGCGCCAGCAGCTTGGGCTTTGGGACTAGCGGAGATACGCAGTATTTT.

This chain links TRBV5-1 with TRBJ2-1; the match to TRBD2 covers 11 bases. CDR3 length: 15 amino acids. The junction had 7 bases not matched to a gene; V was cut back by 6 bases and J by 5 bases. The germline V gene encodes CDR1 SGHRS and CDR2 YFSETQ. The CDR3 DNA sequence: TGCGCCAGCACTCGGCTAGCGGGGGGAGACAATGAGCAGTTCTTC. It translates to CASTRLAGGDNEQFF.

This chain uses TRBV5-1 with TRBJ1-2, with 7 bases that match TRBD1. CDR1 is SGHRS and CDR2 is YFSETQ in the germline V gene. The J segment lost 6 bases and the V segment lost 5 bases, leaving 7 bases of the junction unmatched. The CDR3 has 13 residues. The CDR3 bases are TGCGCCAGCAGTCAACAGGGGATGGATGGCTACACCTTC. Translating gives CASSQQGMDGYTF.

V is TRBV7-8 and J is TRBJ2-3; no reliable D call. The length of the CDR3 is 15 residues. Germline CDR1 reads SGHVS; CDR2 reads FQNEAQ. Trimming cost V 0 bases and J 6 bases, with 13 bases left between them. In DNA form, the CDR3 reads TGTGCCAGCAGCTTAGCGATGGTAGCTTGGGATACGCAGTATTTT. This sequence encodes CASSLAMVAWDTQYF.

In this sample, this clone turned up a few times. Other nucleotide sequences in the sample specify the same CDR3. J is TRBJ2-1 and V is TRBV5-1; 7 bases fit TRBD2. This CDR3 region has 15 residues. Germline-derived CDR1 and CDR2 are SGHRS and YFSETQ. Trimming at V came to 0 bases and at J to 4 bases, leaving 4 bases not matched to a gene. For the CDR3, the DNA is TGCGCCAGCAGCTTGGATACGGGAGGATACAATGAGCAGTTCTTC. Its translation is CASSLDTGGYNEQFF.

The rearrangement uses TRBV4-2 and TRBJ2-1, with TRBD2 identical over 10 bases. The CDR3 is 19 residues long. V was pared by 0 bases and J by 5 bases, with 13 bases of the junction left unmatched. Germline loops: CDR1 LGHNA, CDR2 YNFKEQ. The CDR3 sequence is CASSQEDPSGRAGDNEQFF. The CDR3 DNA reads TGTGCCAGCAGCCAAGAGGACCCTAGCGGGAGAGCGGGGGACAATGAGCAGTTCTTC.

The chain recombines TRBV7-2 with TRBJ2-7; 11 bases align to TRBD2. The V gene end was trimmed by 5 bases and the J gene end by 6 bases; junction bases not matched to a gene: 18. The length of the CDR3 is 18 residues. Germline V gene sequence: CDR1 SGHTA, CDR2 FQGNSA. The CDR3 DNA reads TGTGCCAGCAGCGGACCGACTAGCGGGACATACCCCTCTCCCGAGCAGTACTTC. It codes for CASSGPTSGTYPSPEQYF. The complete variable domain, with remaining parts taken from reference TRBV7-2 and TRBJ2-7, reads GAGVSQSPSNKVTEKGKDVELRCDPISGHTALYWYRQSLGQGLEFLIYFQGNSAPDKSGLPSDRFSAERTGGSVSTLTIQRTQQEDSAVYLCASSGPTSGTYPSPEQYFGPGTRLTVT.

This chain connects TRBV2 to TRBJ2-7; weak D call: TRBD2 (5 bases). This CDR3 comprises 12 residues. From germline, CDR1 is SNHLY and CDR2 FYNNEI. V gave up 3 bases and J gave up 5 bases, with 8 bases separating them. CDR3 sequence: CASSDGVDEQYF. The CDR3 bases are TGTGCCAGCAGTGACGGGGTTGACGAGCAGTACTTC.

This clone was observed at least ten times. This chain uses TRBV19 with TRBJ1-1, with TRBD1 matching over 9 bases. Trimming took 5 bases from V and 6 from J; bases not matched to a gene: 7. The CDR3 runs to 14 residues. Germline values: CDR1 LNHDA, CDR2 SQIVND (reference sequence). Here the CDR3 reads CASSLGQGIAEAFF. The CDR3 DNA is TGTGCCAGTAGTCTCGGACAGGGGATAGCTGAAGCTTTCTTT.

This chain connects TRBV27 to TRBJ1-2; D unresolved. V was trimmed by 1 base and J by 9 bases, leaving 12 bases between them. This CDR3 has 13 residues. Looked up from germline, CDR1 is MNHEY and CDR2 is SMNVEV (reference sequence). The chain's CDR3 is CASSLFAGGSYTF. The CDR3 DNA is TGTGCCAGCAGTTTATTTGCAGGTGGCAGCTACACCTTC.

The chain couples TRBV28 to TRBJ2-3; 8 nucleotides align to TRBD2. There are 15 residues in the CDR3. Trimming cost V 5 bases and J 2 bases; bases outside gene matches: 6. CDR1 is MDHEN and CDR2 is SYDVKM in the germline V gene. The DNA of the CDR3 is TGTGCCAGCAGTCTAAGCGGGAGTGTCACAGATACGCAGTATTTT. Translation: CASSLSGSVTDTQYF.

The chain is built from TRBV7-9 and TRBJ1-4, with 8 bases aligning to TRBD1. This CDR3 contains 16 residues. The ends lost 5 bases at V and 4 bases at J; junction bases unmatched: 9. The germline V gene encodes CDR1 SEHNR and CDR2 FQNEAQ (reference sequence). This CDR3 reads CASSPRTGLINEKLFF. In DNA, the CDR3 is TGTGCCAGCAGCCCGAGGACAGGGCTGATTAATGAAAAACTGTTTTTT.

This chain connects TRBV19 to TRBJ2-3, with TRBD2 matching 10 bases. Germline assignment: CDR1 LNHDA and CDR2 SQIVND (reference sequence). The CDR3 length is 15 residues. V shed 4 bases and J 4 bases; nucleotides not matched to a gene: 5. Here the CDR3 DNA reads TGTGCCAGTAGTAACAGCGGGAGGGCCGCAGATACGCAGTATTTT. This encodes CASSNSGRAADTQYF.